This T cell receptor (beta chain) emerged from a study of T-cell reconstitution after alpha-beta-depleted transplantation in children. Germline loops: CDR1 SEHNR, CDR2 FQNEAQ (reference sequence). Deletions cut 5 bases from V and 1 base from J, with 9 bases between. This CDR3 has 14 amino acids. Notes on the study in general: T-cell counts and diversity at one year post-transplant came mainly from newly produced T cells. For some patients, TCRbeta diversity was high at day 60 because of recipient T cells and thymic progenitors that survived.

As concerns this clonotype: The antigen is unknown. One base away lies a much larger clone, so this may be a sequencing read error.

Unique molecular identifiers were used to barcode this TCRbeta library. TCRdb used MiXCR to reprocess the PCR reads, holding one entry per CDR3 protein. The sample yields roughly 500,000 distinct CDR3 sequences, roughly 10% seen once. This chain links TRBV7-9 with TRBJ1-5; no definite D call. The sequence derives from a child aged 2-15 years with inherited bone marrow failure, due to receive a stem cell transplant. The starting material was PBMCs, obtained before TCRalphabeta/CD19-depleted stem cell transplant. In DNA form, the CDR3 reads TGTGCCAGCAGCCCCTGGGGAAGCAATCAGCCCCAGCATTTT. This gives the protein CASSPWGSNQPQHF.